The next 30 T cell receptor beta chains were all read from a single sample in a study of CD8 T cells in Susac syndrome. Reverse transcription of about 0.45 to 1 ug RNA was carried out with random hexamers. A single record per CDR3 protein comes from TCRdb applying MiXCR to the immunoSEQ multiplex PCR reads. The table includes 180,000 or so distinct CDR3 sequences, just under 95% detected once. The sequenced sample was CD4+ T cells from PBMCs. The receptors were sampled from a human donor in good health.

The chain combines TRBV9 with TRBJ1-1, with D maybe TRBD1 (6 bases). Germline lookup yields CDR1 SGDLS and CDR2 YYNGEE. Trimming cost V 5 bases and J 4 bases, with 12 bases left between them. This CDR3 is 13 amino acids long. In nucleotides, the CDR3 is TGTGCCAGCAGTGCCCAGGGGAGCACTGAAGCTTTCTTT. Its translation: CASSAQGSTEAFF. Based on the CDR3 plus reference TRBV9 and TRBJ1-1, the full variable domain is DSGVTQTPKHLITATGQRVTLRCSPRSGDLSVYWYQQSLDQGLQFLIQYYNGEERAKGNILERFSAQQFPDLHSELNLSSLELGDSALYFCASSAQGSTEAFFGQGTRLTVV.

The CDR3 nucleotides read TGTGCCAGCAGTAACGGCCGGAACTATGGCTACACCTTC. Translation: CASSNGRNYGYTF. V and J are TRBV6-5 and TRBJ1-2; D unclear. The CDR3 runs 13 residues. Germline V gives CDR1 MNHEY, CDR2 SVGAGI. The germline V and J ends were trimmed by 5 bases and 2 bases, with 9 bases remaining between them.

The chain recombines TRBV29-1 with TRBJ2-6; D call uncertain. The V end lost 6 bases, the J end lost 4 bases, and 13 bases lay between the germline ends. The CDR3 sequence is 14 residues long. Germline V gene sequence: CDR1 SQVTM, CDR2 ANQGSEA. The CDR3 DNA follows: TGCAGCGTGCTGAAAATGGGGGGGGCCAACGTCCTGACTTTC. Translated: CSVLKMGGANVLTF.

This sequence joins TRBV7-2 and TRBJ2-1; 8 positions match TRBD1. Losses at the gene ends were 5 bases for V and 9 bases for J; bases not matched to a gene: 12. The germline CDR1 and CDR2 sequences are SGHTA and FQGNSA. The CDR3 has 15 residues. The CDR3 sequence: CASSLSQGASGEQFF. CDR3 coding DNA: TGTGCCAGCAGCCTAAGCCAGGGGGCCTCGGGTGAGCAGTTCTTC.

The J gene is TRBJ1-2, the V gene TRBV20-1; no clear D. This CDR3 is 14 amino acids long. Trimming removed 3 bases at V and 4 bases at J, with 15 bases between. Germline loops: CDR1 DFQATT, CDR2 SNEGSKA (reference sequence). The CDR3: CSASPHGVSYGYTF. CDR3 nucleotide sequence: TGCAGTGCTAGTCCCCACGGGGTTTCCTATGGCTACACCTTC.

The chain combines TRBV13 with TRBJ2-7; a possible D gene is TRBD1 (5 bases). CDR3 length equals 13 residues. Germline values: CDR1 PRHDT, CDR2 FYEKMQ (reference sequence). V lost 6 bases, J lost 3 bases, and 12 bases lay in between. CDR3 sequence (DNA): TGTGCCAGCAGACAGGACCCGGACTACGAGCAGTACTTC. Amino acid sequence: CASRQDPDYEQYF. Combining the CDR3 with reference TRBV13 and TRBJ2-7 gives the whole variable domain AAGVIQSPRHLIKEKRETATLKCYPIPRHDTVYWYQQGPGQDPQFLISFYEKMQSDKGSIPDRFSAQQFSDYHSELNMSSLELGDSALYFCASRQDPDYEQYFGPGTRLTVT.

This clonotype was detected only once. This chain connects TRBV30 to TRBJ1-5, with D unclear. V lost 0 bases and J lost 5, with 11 bases in between. Germline assignment: CDR1 GTSNPN and CDR2 SVGIG (reference sequence). This CDR3 contains 14 residues. This CDR3 is CAWSVLESDQPQHF. Here the CDR3 DNA reads TGTGCCTGGAGTGTATTGGAGTCAGATCAGCCCCAGCATTTT.

The V call is TRBV20-1, the J call TRBJ2-7, with 7 bases aligning to TRBD1. Germline CDR1 DFQATT, CDR2 SNEGSKA (reference sequence). CDR3 size: 14 residues. The junction had 7 bases not matched to a gene; V was cut back by 3 bases and J by 2 bases. The CDR3 sequence: CSASRPGQTYEQYF. As DNA, the CDR3 is TGCAGTGCTAGTCGACCGGGACAGACCTACGAGCAGTACTTC.

This chain joins TRBV20-1 and TRBJ2-7; 9 positions agree with TRBD2. Germline CDR1 is DFQATT and CDR2 is SNEGSKA (reference sequence). The ends lost 3 bases at V and 2 bases at J; junction bases unmatched: 5. The CDR3 extends over 14 amino acids. Written as DNA, the CDR3 is TGCAGTGCTAGGGTAGCGGGGGCTCCCTACGAGCAGTACTTC. Encoded protein: CSARVAGAPYEQYF.

The V call is TRBV5-1, the J call TRBJ2-5; D not certain. The CDR3 extends over 15 amino acids. With 2 bases removed from V and 0 bases from J, the gap between germline ends came to 11 bases. Germline loops: CDR1 SGHRS, CDR2 YFSETQ. The CDR3 DNA reads TGCGCCAGCAGCTTTTCCGGGCAGAACCAAGAGACCCAGTACTTC. Its protein is CASSFSGQNQETQYF.

The genes are TRBV7-9 and TRBJ1-2, with TRBD1 identical over 9 bases. Trimming took 3 bases from V and 8 from J; bases not matched to a gene: 7. Germline V lookup: CDR1 SEHNR, CDR2 FQNEAQ (reference sequence). The CDR3 loop spans 14 amino acids. The CDR3 DNA sequence: TGTGCCAGCAGCTTTGGACAGGGGTACGGAGGCTACACCTTC. It yields the protein CASSFGQGYGGYTF. Together with reference TRBV7-9 and TRBJ1-2, the CDR3 gives the full variable domain: DTGVSQNPRHKITKRGQNVTFRCDPISEHNRLYWYRQTLGQGPEFLTYFQNEAQLEKSRLLSDRFSAERPKGSFSTLEIQRTEQGDSAMYLCASSFGQGYGGYTFGSGTRLTVV.

V and J are TRBV28 and TRBJ1-5; D remains unclear. V lost 4 bases and J lost 7, with 11 bases in between. The CDR3 loop spans 13 amino acids. Looked up from germline, CDR1 is MDHEN and CDR2 is SYDVKM. The DNA for the CDR3 is TGTGCCAGCAGTTCGCAGGAAGGACAGCCCCAGCATTTT. Translating gives CASSSQEGQPQHF.

V is TRBV28 and J is TRBJ2-1; 13 nucleotides match TRBD2. Germline-derived CDR1 and CDR2 are MDHEN and SYDVKM. J was trimmed by 5 bases and V by 6 bases; bases with no gene match: 7. The CDR3 totals 16 residues. This CDR3 reads CASRRPGTSGNNEQFF. CDR3 DNA: TGTGCCAGCAGACGCCCCGGGACTAGCGGGAACAATGAGCAGTTCTTC. The whole variable domain, remainder taken from reference TRBV28 and TRBJ2-1, is DVKVTQSSRYLVKRTGEKVFLECVQDMDHENMFWYRQDPGLGLRLIYFSYDVKMKEKGDIPEGYSVSREKKERFSLILESASTNQTSMYLCASRRPGTSGNNEQFFGPGTRLTVL.

V usage is TRBV20-1 and J usage is TRBJ2-2, with no clear D. The germline V gene has CDR1 DFQATT and CDR2 SNEGSKA (reference sequence). The CDR3 extends over 13 amino acids. Trimming removed 5 bases at V and 2 bases at J, with 9 bases between. CDR3 DNA: TGCAGTGCTCTGGACCCCAACACCGGGGAGCTGTTTTTT. Amino acids: CSALDPNTGELFF.

This clonotype was detected only once. The J gene is TRBJ1-1, the V gene TRBV12-3 or TRBV12-4; D gene unclear. V lost 3 bases and J 7 bases, leaving 6 bases between the germline ends. This CDR3 comprises 11 residues. CDR3: CASSFYSEAFF. CDR3 bases: TGTGCCAGCAGTTTCTACAGTGAAGCTTTCTTT.

The chain links TRBV30 to TRBJ1-1; D is undetermined. Per germline, CDR1 GTSNPN and CDR2 SVGIG (reference sequence). The CDR3 contains 14 residues. Trimming removed 0 bases from V and 0 bases from J, with 8 bases in between. CDR3 sequence (DNA): TGTGCCTGGAGTGTGAAGGGCCTGAACACTGAAGCTTTCTTT. Translating gives CAWSVKGLNTEAFF.

The chain carries TRBV27 and TRBJ2-7; the match to TRBD1 covers 9 bases. The V and J ends lost 4 bases and 6 bases, in that order; junction bases with no gene match: 4. The CDR3 has 13 residues. In germline, CDR1 is MNHEY, CDR2 SMNVEV (reference sequence). Written as DNA, the CDR3 is TGTGCCAGCAGTTGGGGACAGGGCTCCGAGCAGTACTTC. Protein sequence: CASSWGQGSEQYF.

This chain uses TRBV20-1 with TRBJ2-5, with a tentative D call TRBD2 (5 bases). The V end lost 2 bases, the J end lost 2 bases, and 12 bases lay between the germline ends. The CDR3 covers 14 residues. CDR1 and CDR2 (germline): DFQATT, SNEGSKA (reference sequence). CDR3 bases: TGCAGTGCTAGATCGTTATCGGGGCAAGAGACCCAGTACTTC. Residues: CSARSLSGQETQYF.

The rearrangement links TRBV2 to TRBJ2-5; D may correspond to TRBD1 or TRBD2 (5 bases each). Germline V lookup: CDR1 SNHLY, CDR2 FYNNEI. Trimming left V 3 bases short and J 2 bases short, with 10 bases between. The CDR3 has 14 residues. CDR3: CASSEGRLQETQYF. The DNA of the CDR3 is TGTGCCAGCAGTGAGGGACGGTTACAAGAGACCCAGTACTTC.

This rearrangement joins TRBV12-3 or TRBV12-4 to TRBJ1-5; D is ambiguous. The CDR3 runs 13 residues. V lost 8 bases, J lost 3 bases, and 11 bases lay in between. The CDR3: CASRAALNQPQHF. In DNA form, the CDR3 reads TGTGCCAGCCGGGCAGCCCTCAATCAGCCCCAGCATTTT.

The rearrangement uses TRBV5-6 and TRBJ1-3, with D unclear. Trimming took off 4 bases at V and 0 bases at J, with 5 bases between the two ends. CDR1 and CDR2 from the germline V gene are SGHDT and YYEEEE. CDR3 length: 13 amino acids. The CDR3 bases are TGTGCCAGCAGCGGCCGCTCTGGAAACACCATATATTTT. It encodes CASSGRSGNTIYF.

J is TRBJ2-7 and V is TRBV7-9, with 7 bases that match TRBD1. V was clipped by 5 bases and J by 6 bases; unmatched bases: 4. CDR1 is SEHNR and CDR2 is FQNEAQ in the germline V gene (reference sequence). This CDR3 spans 12 amino acids. The CDR3 is CASSKTGIEQYF. In DNA form, the CDR3 reads TGTGCCAGCAGCAAGACAGGGATCGAGCAGTACTTC.

The rearrangement joins TRBV2 to TRBJ1-6; D is undetermined. The CDR3 totals 14 residues. Germline CDR1 reads SNHLY; CDR2 reads FYNNEI. V shed 0 bases and J shed 9 bases, with 9 bases lying between them. CDR3 nucleotides: TGTGCCAGCAGTGAAGCGCTCCAGTCTTCACCCCTCCACTTT. Translation gives CASSEALQSSPLHF.

The chain links TRBV20-1 to TRBJ1-4; a possible D gene is TRBD1 (5 bases). This CDR3 region has 16 residues. Germline CDR1 DFQATT, CDR2 SNEGSKA (reference sequence). V was pared by 0 bases and J by 8 bases, with 19 bases between. CDR3 sequence reads: CSARDFSRQGREKLFF. CDR3 DNA: TGCAGTGCTAGAGATTTCTCGCGGCAGGGTCGGGAAAAACTGTTTTTT.

The chain joins TRBV3-1 to TRBJ1-1; D not resolved. V dropped 3 bases and J dropped 1 base, with 6 bases sitting between them. The CDR3 extends over 13 amino acids. Germline V gene data show CDR1 as LGHDT and CDR2 as YNNKEL (reference sequence). The CDR3 nucleotides read TGTGCCAGCAGCCAGCGGACGAACACTGAAGCTTTCTTT. Translating it yields CASSQRTNTEAFF.

The CDR3: CASSITWGSSRSDTQYF. The CDR3 DNA reads as TGTGCCAGCAGCATAACGTGGGGGAGCTCCCGTTCAGATACGCAGTATTTT. The rearrangement links TRBV7-2 to TRBJ2-3; possibly TRBD1 or TRBD2 for D (5 bases each). Germline assignment: CDR1 SGHTA and CDR2 FQGNSA. This CDR3 is built from 17 residues. The V end lost 5 bases, the J end lost 4 bases, and 22 bases lay between the germline ends. Based on the CDR3 plus reference TRBV7-2 and TRBJ2-3, the full variable domain is GAGVSQSPSNKVTEKGKDVELRCDPISGHTALYWYRQSLGQGLEFLIYFQGNSAPDKSGLPSDRFSAERTGGSVSTLTIQRTQQEDSAVYLCASSITWGSSRSDTQYFGPGTRLTVL.

This sequence joins TRBV3-1 and TRBJ2-1; D remains ambiguous. Germline CDR1 and CDR2: LGHDT and YNNKEL (reference sequence). This CDR3 contains 11 residues. V lost 5 bases to trimming and J lost 5 bases, with 4 bases between them. DNA of the CDR3: TGTGCCAGCAGCGCCCACAATGAGCAGTTCTTC. Translating gives CASSAHNEQFF.

The chain uses TRBV12-3 or TRBV12-4 and TRBJ1-3; 8 bases align to TRBD1. This CDR3 has 15 amino acids. Trimming took 6 bases from V and 7 from J; bases not matched to a gene: 11. In nucleotides, the CDR3 is TGTGCCAGCAGCCTCTCCGGAGACAGGGGTAACACCATATATTTT. Amino acid sequence: CASSLSGDRGNTIYF.

The gene calls are TRBV20-1 and TRBJ1-1, with 8 nucleotides matching TRBD1. Germline V gene lookup returns CDR1 DFQATT and CDR2 SNEGSKA (reference sequence). The CDR3 loop spans 14 amino acids. The junction had 8 bases not matched to a gene; V was cut back by 4 bases and J by 4 bases. The CDR3 DNA is TGCAGTGCTACTGAGCAGGGGGCCAGCACTGAAGCTTTCTTT. It encodes CSATEQGASTEAFF.

The CDR3 DNA sequence: TGTGCCAGCAGTTTTGCAGGGGTGGACACCGGGGAGCTGTTTTTT. The encoded protein is CASSFAGVDTGELFF. The V and J genes are TRBV28 and TRBJ2-2, with D possibly being TRBD1 (6 bases). The ends were cut back, 3 bases at V and 3 bases at J, with 11 bases in the middle. The CDR3 length is 15 residues. Per germline, CDR1 MDHEN and CDR2 SYDVKM. Full variable domain (outside the CDR3, taken from reference TRBV28 and TRBJ2-2): DVKVTQSSRYLVKRTGEKVFLECVQDMDHENMFWYRQDPGLGLRLIYFSYDVKMKEKGDIPEGYSVSREKKERFSLILESASTNQTSMYLCASSFAGVDTGELFFGEGSRLTVL.